This is a list of T cell receptor beta chains from one sample in a study of blood T cell repertoires in COVID-19. Method: immunoSEQ multiplex PCR; TCRdb's copy keeps in-frame clones and lacks some. The sample lists about 350,000 clones, about 90% occurring once. Material for sequencing was PBMCs or T cells enriched from blood (not recorded which). These receptors were taken from a woman aged 25-40 years who had been exposed to COVID-19. The CDR3 runs from the conserved cysteine through the conserved F or W.

v_call: TRBV7-9; cdr3_aa: CASSGTSYNEQFF
v_call: TRBV28; cdr3_aa: CASSLSFGTGYRYEQYF
v_call: TRBV7-3; cdr3_aa: CASSLGGQPNHGYTF
v_call: TRBV15; cdr3_aa: CATSRDQGTTNYGYTF
v_call: TRBV10-3; cdr3_aa: CAISESEQGDETQYF
v_call: TRBV12-3/TRBV12-4; cdr3_aa: CASRASGYNEQFF
v_call: TRBV10-3; cdr3_aa: CAIIDGGSSGNTIYF
v_call: TRBV3-1/TRBV3-2; cdr3_aa: CASSPYRRQLNTEAFF
v_call: TRBV21-1; cdr3_aa: CASSDQILRRLAGETQYF
v_call: TRBV5-6; cdr3_aa: CASSTRDRQYYEQYF
v_call: TRBV19; cdr3_aa: CASSMDGGLAGGPYEQYF
v_call: TRBV4-1; cdr3_aa: CASSQEILHGTGVSSPLHF
v_call: TRBV29-1; cdr3_aa: CSHAGGVGQPQHF
v_call: TRBV11-2; cdr3_aa: CASSLGGRNTGELFF
v_call: TRBV30; cdr3_aa: CAWRTTGGNNSPLHF
v_call: TRBV11-1; cdr3_aa: CASSSRQENTEAFF
v_call: TRBV18; cdr3_aa: CASSPPLAPSTDTQYF
v_call: TRBV19; cdr3_aa: CASGNGLDQETQYF
v_call: TRBV12-3/TRBV12-4; cdr3_aa: CASSYSDIQYF
v_call: TRBV19; cdr3_aa: CASSILQGSATNEKLFF
v_call: TRBV28; cdr3_aa: CASRGWRGAAEAFF
v_call: TRBV5-6; cdr3_aa: CASSHGQAYSNQPQHF
v_call: TRBV5-1; cdr3_aa: CASSLGGLMPETYNEQFF
v_call: TRBV9; cdr3_aa: CASSAGTGRGGSPLHF
v_call: TRBV6-5; cdr3_aa: CASSSRGSSSYNEQFF
v_call: TRBV15; cdr3_aa: CATSLNTGAYGYTF
v_call: TRBV19; cdr3_aa: CASSRTSGRVLGEQFF
v_call: TRBV20-1; cdr3_aa: CSAGGAGMAFF
v_call: TRBV19; cdr3_aa: CASSARTGGGQPQHF
v_call: TRBV6-5; cdr3_aa: CASSSLIAKNIQYF
v_call: TRBV12-5; cdr3_aa: CASGLEEGQPQHF
v_call: TRBV27; cdr3_aa: CASTLIGGTEAFF
v_call: TRBV12-3/TRBV12-4; cdr3_aa: CASSSGPNYGYTF
v_call: TRBV28; cdr3_aa: CASSFRGQPQHF
v_call: TRBV16; cdr3_aa: CASSGGMNTEAFF
v_call: TRBV27; cdr3_aa: CASSFSGLNTEAFF
v_call: TRBV6-5; cdr3_aa: CASSYGAGGFYEQYF
v_call: TRBV28; cdr3_aa: CASSFRGINIQYF
v_call: TRBV9; cdr3_aa: CASSPTGYEQYF
v_call: TRBV5-1; cdr3_aa: CASSLGAREAEKLFF
v_call: TRBV6-5; cdr3_aa: CASSLGLAGVETQYF
v_call: TRBV29-1; cdr3_aa: CSVDGFGGMGEQYF